This T cell receptor beta chain was observed in a study of shared clonotypes between healthy human individuals. As concerns this clone: Its antigen is undetermined.

Clones were read by immunoSEQ multiplex PCR, and TCRdb kept only the in-frame ones, dropping some. The sample contains fewer than 3 million clones, 85% to 95% of which appear only once. General study points: The diversity represented, both genetic and in exposure history, was limited by few donors.

All of the donors resided in Nashville, Tennessee, and each was a Caucasian adult. The germline V gene has CDR1 KGHSH and CDR2 LQKENI. The junction had 4 bases not matched to a gene; V was cut back by 2 bases and J by 7 bases. There are 15 residues in the CDR3. The sequenced sample consisted of naive CD4+ T cells from PBMCs. Subset here: CD45RA+ positively selected. This rearrangement joins TRBV18 to TRBJ2-1; 11 positions agree with TRBD1. This clonotype was sampled from a young man in good health. Some clones in this sample may be carry-over from other donors' samples. For the CDR3, the DNA is TGTGCCAGCTCACCAGGACAGGGGGCTGCGAATGAGCAGTTCTTC. This translates into CASSPGQGAANEQFF.